These 6 T cell receptor beta chains were sequenced from one sample in a study of tumor and adjacent non-tumor tissue in lung cancer. The template was RNA from unsorted bulk tissue. The normal lung tissue was taken more than 3 cm from the tumor edge. A modified ARM-PCR protocol with three rounds of nested PCR amplified TCRbeta. TCRdb independently ran MiXCR on the multiplex PCR reads; one entry per CDR3 protein. The data hold more than 45,000 distinct CDR3 sequences, with just under 75% observed a single time. Input material: distant non-tumor lung tissue. The receptors stem from a woman aged 60-70 years with non-small cell lung cancer.

The chain combines TRBV6-1 with TRBJ1-5; 7 positions match TRBD1. TRBJ2-3 explains the end of the DNA better; the J call may be wrong. The CDR3 has 13 amino acids. Germline assignment: CDR1 MNHNS and CDR2 SASEGT. The CDR3 nucleotides read TGTGCCGTGACAGACAGGGCCAATCAGCCCCAGTATTTT. Translation gives CAVTDRANQPQYF.

In this sample, this clonotype is medium-sized (0.01 to 0.1%). The J gene is TRBJ1-3, the V gene TRBV11-2; D uncertain. The germline CDR1 and CDR2 sequences are SGHAT and FQNNGV. The CDR3 spans 16 residues. V shed 2 bases and J shed 2 bases, with 13 bases lying between them. The chain's CDR3 is CASSLRADPTGNTIYF. Here the CDR3 DNA reads TGTGCCAGCAGCTTAAGGGCCGATCCGACTGGAAACACCATATATTTT.

CDR3 DNA sequence: TGTGCCAGCAGTGAAGCGTCAGGTCAGGGGAGTGGTTACACCTTC. It encodes CASSEASGQGSGYTF. The chain combines TRBV6-1 with TRBJ1-2, with D tentatively TRBD1 (6 bases). V was cut by 0 bases and J by 11 bases, with 19 bases left in between. This CDR3 region has 15 residues. Germline loops: CDR1 MNHNS, CDR2 SASEGT.

The V gene is TRBV28, the J gene TRBJ1-2; D is possibly TRBD1 (6 bases). The CDR3 is 13 residues long. Per the germline V gene, CDR1 is MDHEN and CDR2 is SYDVKM. V was trimmed by 2 bases and J by 11 bases, leaving 15 bases between them. The CDR3 bases are TGTGCCAGCAGTTTAGGAAACATGGACAGTTACACCTTC. Protein: CASSLGNMDSYTF.

A note on this clonotype: Germline and junction disagree at one end, which may indicate a read error. The chain's CDR3 is CTSSPPGERETQYF. CDR3 DNA sequence: TGTACCAGCAGTCCACCGGGGGAGAGGGAGACCCAGTACTTC. This sequence joins TRBV28 and TRBJ2-5; D may be TRBD2 (6 bases). This CDR3 spans 14 amino acids. Germline CDR1 and CDR2: MDHEN and SYDVKM.

This clonotype was recorded many times. The chain is built from TRBV20-1 and TRBJ1-5, with a tentative D call TRBD1 (5 bases). The CDR3 extends over 15 amino acids. Between the trimmed V and J ends, which lost 7 bases and 7 bases, there was a span of 23 bases. The germline V gene has CDR1 DFQATT and CDR2 SNEGSKA (reference sequence). The DNA for the CDR3 is TGCAGTGGCACCCGGGACCCAGGGAGGGGACAGCCCCAGCATTTT. Protein sequence: CSGTRDPGRGQPQHF.